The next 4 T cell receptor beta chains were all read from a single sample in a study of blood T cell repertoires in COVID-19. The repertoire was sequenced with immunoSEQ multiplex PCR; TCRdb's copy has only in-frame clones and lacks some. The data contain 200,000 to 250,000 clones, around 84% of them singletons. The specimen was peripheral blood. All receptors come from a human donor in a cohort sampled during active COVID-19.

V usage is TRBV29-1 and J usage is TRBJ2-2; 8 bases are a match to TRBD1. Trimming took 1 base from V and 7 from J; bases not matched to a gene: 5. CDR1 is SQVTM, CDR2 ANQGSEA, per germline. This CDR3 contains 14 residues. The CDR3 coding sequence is TGCAGCGTTGAAGTTGGACAGGGTATCGGGGAGCTGTTTTTT. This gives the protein CSVEVGQGIGELFF.

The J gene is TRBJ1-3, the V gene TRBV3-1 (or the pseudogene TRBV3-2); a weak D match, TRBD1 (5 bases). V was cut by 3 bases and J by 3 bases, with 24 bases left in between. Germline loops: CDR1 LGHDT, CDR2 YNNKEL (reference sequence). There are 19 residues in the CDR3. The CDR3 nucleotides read TGTGCCAGCAGCCATGGGTGGGGCAGTCCCGCACCGCTTGGAAACACCATATATTTT. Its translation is CASSHGWGSPAPLGNTIYF.

CDR3 nucleotides: TGCACCAGCAGCCAAAGGACAATCTCTGGAAACACCATATATTTT. It yields the protein CTSSQRTISGNTIYF. The chain employs TRBV1 and TRBJ1-3; TRBD1, the table's D call, lacks a check against the DNA. TRBV1 is assigned pseudogene status. The CDR3 sequence is 15 residues long.

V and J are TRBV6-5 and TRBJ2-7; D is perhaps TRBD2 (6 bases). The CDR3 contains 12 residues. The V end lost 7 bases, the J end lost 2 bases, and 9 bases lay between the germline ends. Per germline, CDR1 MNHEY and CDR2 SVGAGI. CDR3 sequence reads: CASNRLAYEQYF. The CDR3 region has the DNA TGTGCCAGCAATAGACTAGCCTACGAGCAGTACTTC.